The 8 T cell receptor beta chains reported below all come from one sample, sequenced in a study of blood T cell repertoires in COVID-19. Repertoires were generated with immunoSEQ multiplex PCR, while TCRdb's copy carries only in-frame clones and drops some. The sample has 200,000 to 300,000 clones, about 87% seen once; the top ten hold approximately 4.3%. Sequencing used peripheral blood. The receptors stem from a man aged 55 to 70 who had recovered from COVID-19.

CDR3 nucleotides: TGTGCCAGCAGCCAAGTTTGGCTTTCTGAGACCCAGTACTTC. Protein sequence: CASSQVWLSETQYF. The chain combines TRBV14 with TRBJ2-5, with D unclear. The CDR3 runs to 14 residues. Germline V gene lookup returns CDR1 SGHDN and CDR2 FVKESK. V was clipped by 1 base and J by 5 bases, with 11 bases between them.

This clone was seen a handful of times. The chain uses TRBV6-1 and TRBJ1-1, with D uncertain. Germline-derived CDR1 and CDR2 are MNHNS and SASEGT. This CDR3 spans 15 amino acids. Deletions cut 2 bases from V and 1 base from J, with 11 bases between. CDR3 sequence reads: CASSEFGQSNTEAFF. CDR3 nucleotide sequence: TGTGCCAGCAGTGAATTTGGGCAATCGAACACTGAAGCTTTCTTT.

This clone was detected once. DNA of the CDR3: TGTGCCAGCAGTCCCATAACAGGGGGCTCGTACGAGCAGTACTTC. This translates into CASSPITGGSYEQYF. This chain links TRBV28 with TRBJ2-7; 9 bases fit TRBD1. Trimming at V came to 5 bases and at J to 4 bases, leaving 9 bases not matched to a gene. The germline V gene has CDR1 MDHEN and CDR2 SYDVKM. The CDR3 extends over 15 amino acids.

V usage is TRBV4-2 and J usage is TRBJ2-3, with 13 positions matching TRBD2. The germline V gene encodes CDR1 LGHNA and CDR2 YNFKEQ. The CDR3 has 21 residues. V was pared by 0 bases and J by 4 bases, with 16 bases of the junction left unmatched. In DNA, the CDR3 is TGTGCCAGCAGCCAAGAATACGGACTAGCGGGGGCCTGGAGTCGGGCAGATACGCAGTATTTT. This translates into CASSQEYGLAGAWSRADTQYF.

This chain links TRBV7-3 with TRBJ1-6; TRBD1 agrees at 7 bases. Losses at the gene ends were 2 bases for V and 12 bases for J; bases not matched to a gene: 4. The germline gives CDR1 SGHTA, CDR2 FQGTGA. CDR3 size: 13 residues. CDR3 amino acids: CASSLAGGQPLHF. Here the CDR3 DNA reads TGTGCCAGCAGCTTAGCAGGGGGTCAACCCCTCCACTTT.

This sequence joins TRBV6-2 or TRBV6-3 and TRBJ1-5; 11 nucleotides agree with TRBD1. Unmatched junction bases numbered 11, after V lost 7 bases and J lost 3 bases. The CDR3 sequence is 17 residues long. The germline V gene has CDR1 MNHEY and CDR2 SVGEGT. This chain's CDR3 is CASTPSWTGGANQPQHF. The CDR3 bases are TGTGCCAGCACCCCTTCTTGGACAGGGGGCGCCAATCAGCCCCAGCATTTT.

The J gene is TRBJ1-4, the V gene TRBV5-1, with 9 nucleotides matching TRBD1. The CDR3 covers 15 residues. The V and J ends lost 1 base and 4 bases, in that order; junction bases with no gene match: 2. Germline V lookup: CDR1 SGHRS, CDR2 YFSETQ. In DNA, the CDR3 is TGCGCCAGCAGCTTGAGACAGGGGGTTAATGAAAAACTGTTTTTT. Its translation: CASSLRQGVNEKLFF.

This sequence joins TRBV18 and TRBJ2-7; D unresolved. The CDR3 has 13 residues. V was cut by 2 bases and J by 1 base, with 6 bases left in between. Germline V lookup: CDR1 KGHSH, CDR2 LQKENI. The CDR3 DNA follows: TGTGCCAGCTCACCAGTCGTGTCCTACGAGCAGTACTTC. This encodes CASSPVVSYEQYF.